The 13 T cell receptor beta chains presented below share a single source sample, sequenced in a study. TCRdb processed the RT-PCR reads anew with MiXCR; each CDR3 protein has one entry. The table has about 700,000 distinct CDR3 sequences, about 14% seen once. The specimen was memory CD4+ T cells from blood. Receptors originate from a female donor in good health, serving as a healthy control.

A few counts support this clonotype. V gene TRBV4-2 combines with J gene TRBJ2-1; D perhaps matches TRBD1 (5 bases). Germline-derived CDR1 and CDR2 are LGHNA and YNFKEQ. V dropped 4 bases and J dropped 10 bases, with 17 bases sitting between them. The CDR3 has 14 residues. DNA of the CDR3: TGTGCCAGCAGCCGGATTGGGGCGGCTTTCGAGCAGTTCTTC. Translating gives CASSRIGAAFEQFF.

For this clonotype: Just one base apart from a much larger clone, this may be a read error. The V call is TRBV27, the J call TRBJ2-3; D possibly matches TRBD1 or TRBD2 (5 bases each). Deletions cut 1 base from V and 2 bases from J, with 16 bases between. The CDR3 totals 17 residues. CDR1 MNHEY and CDR2 SMNVEV come from the germline V gene (reference sequence). CDR3 region: CASSLYRPWGSTDTQYF. CDR3 DNA sequence: TGTGCCAGCAGTTTATATCGACCATGGGGGTCCACAGATACGCAGTATTTT.

This clonotype was seen many times. The gene calls are TRBV20-1 and TRBJ1-6; D ambiguous. V was clipped by 6 bases and J by 7 bases, with 13 bases between them. CDR1 is DFQATT and CDR2 is SNEGSKA in the germline V gene (reference sequence). This CDR3 contains 13 residues. The CDR3 sequence: CSAIPSGNSPLHF. The CDR3 DNA reads TGCAGTGCGATCCCGAGCGGGAATTCACCCCTCCACTTT.

For the CDR3, the DNA is TGCAGTGCTAGCCATTGGGACTACTCCTACAATGAGCAGTTCTTC. It translates to CSASHWDYSYNEQFF. The chain links TRBV20-1 to TRBJ2-1, with 7 positions matching TRBD2. The CDR3 consists of 15 residues. Trimming took 3 bases from V and 0 from J; bases not matched to a gene: 5. CDR1 is DFQATT and CDR2 is SNEGSKA in the germline V gene (reference sequence).

V usage is TRBV7-8 and J usage is TRBJ2-7; weak D call: TRBD1 (5 bases). The germline V gene encodes CDR1 SGHVS and CDR2 FQNEAQ. V lost 1 base, J lost 2 bases, and 15 bases lay in between. The CDR3 is 16 amino acids. The CDR3 reads CASSLGQGGGTYEQYF. The CDR3 DNA reads TGTGCCAGCAGCTTAGGCCAGGGTGGCGGAACCTACGAGCAGTACTTC.

The V and J genes are TRBV3-1 and TRBJ2-7; D is unclear. V was clipped by 3 bases and J by 4 bases, with 7 bases between them. This CDR3 region has 12 residues. Germline lookup yields CDR1 LGHDT and CDR2 YNNKEL (reference sequence). The CDR3 spells CASSQEWYEQYF. The DNA for the CDR3 is TGTGCCAGCAGCCAGGAATGGTACGAGCAGTACTTC.

This clonotype appeared a few times. The chain has TRBV11-2 and TRBJ1-5; D remains unclear. Trimming took off 5 bases at V and 1 base at J, with 12 bases between the two ends. The CDR3 has 15 residues. Per the germline V gene, CDR1 is SGHAT and CDR2 is FQNNGV. This chain's CDR3 is CASSPAAGSNQPQHF. The CDR3 DNA sequence: TGTGCCAGCAGCCCGGCGGCGGGAAGCAATCAGCCCCAGCATTTT. The entire variable domain, with the rest obtained from reference TRBV11-2 and TRBJ1-5, is as follows: EAGVAQSPRYKIIEKRQSVAFWCNPISGHATLYWYQQILGQGPKLLIQFQNNGVVDDSQLPKDRFSAERLKGVDSTLKIQPAKLEDSAVYLCASSPAAGSNQPQHFGDGTRLSIL.

This chain uses TRBV6-6 with TRBJ2-7, with 10 bases matching TRBD2. Germline lookup yields CDR1 MNHNY and CDR2 SVGAGI (reference sequence). V trimming: 0 bases; J trimming: 0 bases; junction bases outside the gene matches: 8. This CDR3 has 18 amino acids. In DNA form, the CDR3 reads TGTGCCAGCAGTTACTCGGGGGCTAGCGGGGGCCTCTCCTACGAGCAGTACTTC. The encoded protein is CASSYSGASGGLSYEQYF.

This clonotype was detected a few times. This chain connects TRBV20-1 to TRBJ2-2, with TRBD1 matching over 9 bases. V shed 8 bases, J shed 5 bases, and the junction held 12 bases outside the gene matches. From germline, CDR1 is DFQATT and CDR2 SNEGSKA (reference sequence). This CDR3 is 15 amino acids long. For the CDR3, the DNA is TGCAGTTCACAGGGGGCTAGCGGTTGGACCGGGGAGCTGTTTTTT. Its translation: CSSQGASGWTGELFF.

In this sample, this clonotype turned up a few times. The chain uses TRBV28 and TRBJ2-7; TRBD2 matches at 11 bases. Germline CDR1 and CDR2: MDHEN and SYDVKM. The CDR3 loop spans 16 amino acids. With V trimmed by 3 bases and J by 2 bases, 6 bases remained unmatched. For the CDR3, the DNA is TGTGCCAGCAGTTTGGCTAGCGGGAGGCCCACCTACGAGCAGTACTTC. This sequence encodes CASSLASGRPTYEQYF.

At least ten counts were recorded for this clonotype. The V gene is TRBV20-1, the J gene TRBJ2-4; TRBD1 agrees at 8 bases. Per germline, CDR1 DFQATT and CDR2 SNEGSKA (reference sequence). After removal of 8 bases from V and 6 bases from J, the junction contained 6 bases not matched to a gene. The CDR3 has 12 residues. CDR3 in DNA: TGCAGTACGACAGGGGTAGGAAACATTCAGTACTTC. It specifies CSTTGVGNIQYF.

This clonotype turned up a few times. V usage is TRBV4-1 and J usage is TRBJ2-1; no clear D. Germline values: CDR1 MGHRA, CDR2 YSYEKL. This CDR3 is 15 amino acids long. V was shortened by 4 bases and J by 2 bases, with 12 bases between the two germline ends. The CDR3 DNA sequence: TGCGCCAGCAGCCCCCTTTTGCCGACCTACAATGAGCAGTTCTTC. This sequence encodes CASSPLLPTYNEQFF.

This clonotype turned up a few times. The rearrangement links TRBV7-2 to TRBJ1-1; D remains ambiguous. Germline CDR1 and CDR2: SGHTA and FQGNSA. The CDR3 consists of 14 residues. Trimming left V 1 base short and J 0 bases short, with 6 bases between. This CDR3 reads CASSLVSVNTEAFF. DNA of the CDR3: TGTGCCAGCAGCTTAGTTTCGGTGAACACTGAAGCTTTCTTT.